The next 9 T cell receptor beta chains were all read from a single sample in a study of T cell responses to AZD1222 COVID-19 vaccine (dated by TCRdb to about 2021). This sample's time point label indicates: baseline before first vaccination. The method was the immunoSEQ multiplex PCR assay. Held by TCRdb, this immuneACCESS table contains in-frame sequences only and omits some clones. Under half of the omission traces to an unresolved V gene where checked; the cause of the rest is unknown. The sample yields more than 110,000 clones; 92% were counted once. Of the sample, about 3% falls within the top ten clones. The sample consisted of peripheral blood, taken on day 0 of AZD1222 vaccination. The receptors derive from an adult in good health.

V usage is TRBV4-2 and J usage is TRBJ2-7; 8 nucleotides match TRBD1. The CDR3 runs 17 residues. The V gene's germline CDR1 is LGHNA and CDR2 YNFKEQ. V dropped 3 bases and J dropped 0; count of bases not matched to a gene: 10. As DNA, the CDR3 is TGTGCCAGCAGCCAGGAACAGGGGGACAGGACCTCCTACGAGCAGTACTTC. This translates into CASSQEQGDRTSYEQYF.

The J gene is TRBJ2-1, the V gene TRBV9; D possibly corresponds to TRBD1 (6 bases). Trimming removed 4 bases at V and 0 bases at J, with 11 bases between. The CDR3 has 15 residues. CDR1 and CDR2 (germline): SGDLS, YYNGEE. The DNA of the CDR3 is TGTGCCAGCAGCCCAAGGGGGAGCTCCTACAATGAGCAGTTCTTC. The encoded protein is CASSPRGSSYNEQFF.

V usage is TRBV5-4 and J usage is TRBJ2-3, with D possibly matching TRBD1 (6 bases). V was shortened by 0 bases and J by 4 bases, with 12 bases between the two germline ends. Germline V lookup: CDR1 SGHNT, CDR2 YYREEE (reference sequence). This CDR3 comprises 15 residues. Written as DNA, the CDR3 is TGTGCCAGCAGCTTGGGGCCAGGGGAATCAGATACGCAGTATTTT. Translation gives CASSLGPGESDTQYF.

The V call is TRBV18, the J call TRBJ2-5, with a possible D match to TRBD1 (5 bases). This CDR3 comprises 13 residues. From germline, CDR1 is KGHSH and CDR2 LQKENI. V was shortened by 1 base and J by 5 bases, with 8 bases between the two germline ends. CDR3 nucleotide sequence: TGTGCCAGCTCACCACTTTCAGGGGAGACCCAGTACTTC. Its protein product is CASSPLSGETQYF.

The V and J genes are TRBV19 and TRBJ1-4; D gene unclear. The germline V and J ends were trimmed by 7 bases and 6 bases, with 15 bases remaining between them. Germline V gene sequence: CDR1 LNHDA, CDR2 SQIVND (reference sequence). The CDR3 runs to 14 residues. The CDR3 nucleotides are TGTGCCAGTAAGGCTTGGCCTGGGGATGAAAAACTGTTTTTT. As protein: CASKAWPGDEKLFF. Filled out from reference TRBV19 and TRBJ1-4, the complete variable domain reads DGGITQSPKYLFRKEGQNVTLSCEQNLNHDAMYWYRQDPGQGLRLIYYSQIVNDFQKGDIAEGYSVSREKKESFPLTVTSAQKNPTAFYLCASKAWPGDEKLFFGSGTQLSVL.

The gene calls are TRBV4-1 and TRBJ2-2; D is ambiguous. The CDR3 runs to 12 residues. V was shortened by 0 bases and J by 4 bases, with 0 bases between the two germline ends. Germline V CDR1 and CDR2: MGHRA, YSYEKL. CDR3 DNA sequence: TGCGCCAGCAGCCAAGACACCGGGGAGCTGTTTTTT. It codes for CASSQDTGELFF.

The rearrangement uses TRBV30 and TRBJ1-1; 10 bases line up with TRBD1. Germline CDR1 GTSNPN, CDR2 SVGIG (reference sequence). This CDR3 spans 15 amino acids. V dropped 3 bases and J dropped 3; count of bases not matched to a gene: 7. As DNA, the CDR3 is TGTGCCTGGAGGGACCGGGACAGGGGTTACACTGAAGCTTTCTTT. Protein product: CAWRDRDRGYTEAFF.

This clone was seen a single time. The CDR3 loop is CASSQDYRVGGYTF. The CDR3 DNA follows: TGTGCCAGCAGCCAAGATTACAGGGTGGGTGGCTACACCTTC. The chain employs TRBV3-1 (or the pseudogene TRBV3-2) and TRBJ1-2, with a possible D match to TRBD1 (6 bases). The germline V and J ends were trimmed by 0 bases and 7 bases, with 12 bases remaining between them. The CDR3 is made up of 14 amino acids. CDR1 and CDR2 from the germline V gene are LGHDT and YNNKEL (reference sequence).

The chain carries TRBV6-5 and TRBJ1-5; D unclear. The CDR3 totals 14 residues. Deletions cut 7 bases from V and 3 bases from J, with 13 bases between. CDR1 is MNHEY, CDR2 SVGAGI, per germline. CDR3 in amino acids: CASKMQGNNQPQHF. CDR3 bases: TGTGCCAGCAAAATGCAAGGGAACAATCAGCCCCAGCATTTT.